The entry below describes one T cell receptor beta chain. There are a few counts of this clone. Its antigen specificity is not known. Base quality data are lacking; no much larger clone is found one base away. The label giving this sample's treatment or condition can be read as: roughly 20 received Ad26.COV2.S at low or high dose, single or two shots; five or six received placebo; per-sample allocation not given. Repertoires of vaccine and placebo recipients were sequenced from samples taken on day 63 after the first injection. In Cohort 1b, about two dozen adults aged 18-55 years were enrolled at a single site in Boston, USA, between 29 July and 7 August 2020. As a vaccine, Ad26.COV2.S was a replication-incompetent adenovirus type 26 vector that expressed a prefusion-stabilized SARS-CoV-2 spike protein derived from the original Wuhan strain. The data were obtained in a study of Ad26.COV2.S vaccination and SARS-CoV-2 variants (dated by TCRdb to the early 2020s). About the full investigation: Vaccine-arm donors came from COV1001, a multicentre, randomized, double-blind, placebo-controlled phase I-IIa trial of Ad26.COV2.S in healthy adults. TCRbeta repertoire sequencing served as the tool for gauging how specific and how broad the SARS-CoV-2-reactive T cell receptors were following Ad26.COV2.S vaccination. The TCR-sequenced set comprised approximately 30 samples: about 19 Ad26.COV2.S vaccine recipients, 5 placebo recipients and 8 SARS-CoV-2 convalescent individuals. Trial participants were randomized into five groups of five, in which low-dose or high-dose Ad26.COV2.S was given once or twice, or placebo was given on both occasions. Investigators remained blinded to trial group allocation during experiments and outcome assessment. Ad26.COV2.S was given intramuscularly at 5x10^10 or 1x10^11 viral particles, as a single shot or as two shots 56 days apart.

The immunoSEQ Assay was the method used to sequence TCRbeta CDR3 regions. After extraction, genomic DNA underwent amplification by bias-controlled multiplex PCR, followed by high-throughput sequencing. Regarding the original processing steps: To quantify the absolute abundance of every unique TCRbeta CDR3 region, sequences were collapsed and filtered. T cell fraction was estimated by normalization of TCRbeta template counts to usable DNA, with usable DNA being measured through amplification of reference genes present in all nucleated cells. Repertoire TCRs were annotated as SARS-CoV-2-specific by exact matching of V gene, CDR3 amino acid sequence and J gene to a known reactive TCR set. The reference SARS-CoV-2 TCR set came from MIRA and was filtered for enrichment in COVID-19-positive ImmuneCODE repertoires, removing public or cross-reactive TCRs. Drawing on the MIRA antigens, annotated TCRs were analysed further at the level of specific ORF or position within ORF. Depth was the summed frequency of annotated unique rearrangements, while breadth was defined as annotated unique rearrangements over total unique productive rearrangements. Two-sided Wilcoxon rank-sum tests were applied when comparing TCR breadth between groups. The immuneACCESS repertoire file appears here via TCRdb, limited to in-frame rearrangements. These files lack a portion of the clones; in checked studies, under half of the deficit traces to unresolved V genes, and the cause of the others is not known. V, J and clone size derive from that table, while D and trimming were established from the DNA sequence. The sample has about 440,000 clones on record, about 90% of them singletons. More than 3.5% of the sample belongs to the ten largest clones.

Summary of the overall study and its limitations: The study was not powered for comparison of responses between vaccine doses or regimens. Compared with placebo recipients, Ad26.COV2.S recipients showed higher spike-specific TCR breadth (P = 0.0014). Substantial breadth of spike-specific CD8+ and CD4+ T cell responses was reported after vaccination. It was noted by the authors that total T cell responses may have been underestimated by the TCR breadth and depth analyses. Vaccine and placebo recipients had comparable non-spike TCR breadth, which fits with the vaccine containing only spike.

Taken from cysteine to phenylalanine, the CDR3 has 14 residues. Only the CDR3 DNA is retained, 42 bases long and in frame from the first base. V lost 4 bases and J lost 6 bases, and the count of bases not matched to a germline gene is 8. CDR1 SGDLS and CDR2 YYNGEE are derived from the germline V gene. This receptor was taken from a person between 18 and 59 years old who received the Ad26.COV2.S COVID-19 vaccine or a placebo. Sequenced here: peripheral blood, sampled in a trial of Ad26.COV2.S vaccine versus placebo. In this chain, TRBV9 is recombined with TRBJ2-7, with 9 bases matching TRBD1. The DNA reads as follows: TGTGCCAGCAGCTCGACCGGGACAGGGACCGAGCAGTACTTC. The encoded protein is CASSSTGTGTEQYF.